This TCR beta chain derives from a study of cytomegalovirus exposure and HLA in healthy donors. Study-wide results and caveats: Within the 130 or so validation repertoires, first-cohort TCR clusters tended to co-occur, according to a later analysis. Confirmation in vitro established that three CMV-associated chains were specific for CMV antigens. Both high specificity and high sensitivity reportedly marked the classifier's diagnosis of cytomegalovirus status. Most TCR sequences proved rare, with some public TCRs found in many donors.

V was pared by 0 bases and J by 0 bases, with 8 bases of the junction left unmatched. The CDR3 covers 17 residues. Germline V gives CDR1 MGHRA, CDR2 YSYEKL. Method: immunoSEQ multiplex PCR; TCRdb's copy keeps in-frame clones and lacks some. The sample has about 360,000 clones, 80% to 90% seen once. A note on this clone: Its target is not known.

The sequenced sample consisted of PBMCs. This chain uses TRBV4-1 with TRBJ2-7; 7 bases line up with TRBD1. The clonotype comes from a woman aged 18 to 35 in good health and CMV-seronegative. The chain's CDR3 is CASSQEIPRGYSYEQYF. The CDR3, as DNA: TGCGCCAGCAGCCAAGAAATTCCCAGGGGGTACTCCTACGAGCAGTACTTC.